This is a list of T cell receptor beta chains from one sample in a study of blood T cell repertoires in COVID-19. Assay: immunoSEQ multiplex PCR; the TCRdb copy retains only in-frame clones and omits some. In the table there are 200,000 to 250,000 clones, approximately 84% of which are singletons. Sequenced: peripheral blood. Receptors originate from a man between 50 and 59 years old with acute or convalescent COVID-19. Both conserved end residues are part of each CDR3. The D gene is left open where the match is weak. Rows give clone size only sometimes, using once, few, many, or a class for an expanded clone.

CASSKQGPLNTEAFF,TGTGCCAGTAGTAAACAGGGCCCTCTAAACACTGAAGCTTTCTTT,TRBJ1-1,-,once,TRBV19
CASSLRGRGLASYGYTF,TGTGCCAGCAGTTTGCGCGGCAGGGGGCTCGCTAGCTATGGCTACACCTTC,TRBJ1-2,TRBD1,-,TRBV27
CATENFPLTPYNEQFF,TGTGCCACCGAAAATTTCCCTTTAACTCCCTACAATGAGCAGTTCTTC,TRBJ2-1,-,-,TRBV19
CASSAGEGWNSPLHF,TGTGCCAGCAGCGCGGGGGAGGGGTGGAATTCACCCCTCCACTTT,TRBJ1-6,-,once,TRBV9
CSVPGGQETQYF,TGCAGCGTCCCAGGGGGCCAAGAGACCCAGTACTTC,TRBJ2-5,TRBD1,-,TRBV29-1
CASSQKLVAITGELFF,TGCGCCAGCAGCCAAAAGCTGGTTGCTATCACCGGGGAGCTGTTTTTT,TRBJ2-2,-,-,TRBV4-1
CASSPGNQPQHF,TGTGCCAGCAGCCCGGGAAATCAGCCCCAGCATTTT,TRBJ1-5,-,-,TRBV7-9
CASSESNGVDEQYF,TGCGCCAGCAGTGAGTCGAACGGGGTGGACGAGCAGTACTTC,TRBJ2-7,-,few,TRBV10-1
CASSTTSGGDTGELFF,TGTGCCAGCAGCACCACTAGCGGGGGGGACACCGGGGAGCTGTTTTTT,TRBJ2-2,TRBD2,-,TRBV5-4
CASSLGDRGSGELFF,TGTGCCAGCAGCTTGGGGGACAGGGGGTCCGGGGAGCTGTTTTTT,TRBJ2-2,TRBD1,-,TRBV5-4
CASTGTDSYNEQFF,TGTGCCAGCACGGGAACAGACTCCTACAATGAGCAGTTCTTC,TRBJ2-1,-,-,TRBV2
CASRRDRDASYEQYF,TGTGCCAGCAGAAGGGACAGGGACGCCTCCTACGAGCAGTACTTC,TRBJ2-7,TRBD1,-,TRBV6-6